The clone carrying this T cell receptor beta chain was counted only a few times. This CDR3 is also generated by other DNA sequences in the sample. Trimming stripped 7 bases from V and 2 bases from J, with 5 bases between. The CDR3 has 11 amino acids. Germline CDR1 reads MNHEY; CDR2 reads SVGAGI. TCRdb's table, derived via immunoSEQ multiplex PCR, lists solely in-frame clones and lacks some. The table includes around 470,000 clones, 89% detected once. The data belong to a study of blood T cell repertoires in COVID-19. Background on the study: Nucleic acid was either cDNA or gDNA, and it came from T cells, B-cell-depleted T cells, or PBMCs.

This TCR was recovered from a man aged 18 to 29 with COVID-19, enrolled during active disease. Sequenced: peripheral blood. This chain joins TRBV6-5 and TRBJ1-1; no reliable D call. CDR3 in amino acids: CASISNTEAFF. DNA for the CDR3: TGTGCCAGCATCTCCAACACTGAAGCTTTCTTT.